The clone carrying this T cell receptor (beta chain) was counted a few times. The target antigen is unknown. This entry is derived from a study of blood T cells in healthy people across ages. Overall study findings and caveats: Per million T cells, the diversity of TCR beta decreased roughly linearly as age advanced.

The second PCR ran about 6 to 12 cycles with a sample-barcoded 5' primer and J-beta primers. TCRdb analysed the 5' RACE reads with MiXCR anew, one entry per CDR3 protein. The table records over 1,500,000 distinct CDR3 sequences, roughly 50% of them present only once. V was trimmed by 3 bases and J by 0 bases, leaving 6 bases between them. Looked up from germline, CDR1 is LGHNA and CDR2 is YSLEER. The CDR3 covers 13 residues. V usage is TRBV4-3 and J usage is TRBJ2-7; D unclear. Sequenced input: blood. This receptor was identified in a woman in her thirties or forties in good health. CDR3 sequence reads: CASSQGYSYEQYF. The CDR3 DNA reads TGCGCCAGCAGCCAGGGGTACTCCTACGAGCAGTACTTC.